The T cell receptor beta chain under discussion was sequenced for a study of CD8+ T cells in alopecia areata. The authors extracted RNA and reverse transcribed it into cDNA as the sequencing template. This table comes from immunoSEQ multiplex PCR, and its TCRdb copy is limited to in-frame clones, with some not included. Of 150,000 to 200,000 clones in the sample, around three fifths were seen once. Researchers took lesional scalp punch biopsies and peripheral blood from people who were alopecia areata patients. This clone was picked up one time. This clonotype originated in a human donor with alopecia areata. Sequencing was performed on CD4+ T cells sorted from blood, taken at week 0.

The CDR3 region is CASSFRGNYGYTF. For the CDR3, the DNA is TGTGCCAGCAGTTTTAGGGGGAACTATGGCTACACCTTC. The rearrangement links TRBV6-5 to TRBJ1-2, with D perhaps matching TRBD1 (6 bases). The CDR3 totals 13 residues. CDR1 and CDR2 from the germline V gene are MNHEY and SVGAGI. V was cut by 4 bases and J by 2 bases, with 8 bases left in between.